Below, one T cell receptor (beta chain) is given with its context. This clone was seen only once. Its antigen specificity is not known. No base qualities exist here, and no much larger clone lies one base off it. V trim: 2 bases; J trim: 0 bases; unmatched bases: 13. The CDR3 numbers 18 residues from cysteine through phenylalanine. Just the 54-base CDR3 DNA is kept, in frame starting at base 1. The germline V gene (reference sequence) supplies CDR1 GTSNPN and CDR2 SVGIG. Separate from the approximately 700-subject first cohort, the validation cohort of roughly 120 subjects was the group to which the donors belonged. Library creation used the immunoSEQ multiplex PCR assay. Per the authors' processing: A statistical classification framework was developed to diagnose cytomegalovirus status using the catalog of TCR beta chain sequences. Sourced from immuneACCESS, this table was stored by TCRdb with only in-frame sequences that have V and J called. A share of the clones is absent; for the studies checked, an unresolved V gene accounts for under half, and the remainder has no known explanation. The V and J calls and clone size are taken from that table; D and trimming were inferred from the DNA. In this sample the table shows about 130,000 clones, about 91% of which occur a single time. The ten largest account for approximately 1.1% of the sample.

The entry originates in a study of cytomegalovirus exposure and HLA in healthy donors (dated by TCRdb to 2016 to 2017). Regarding the study in general: The 650 to 800 repertoires of the first cohort and the approximately 130 validation repertoires were produced on the same platform, according to a later analysis. The study aimed to test whether cataloging public T cell receptors could reveal signatures of past pathogen exposure. Besides the first cohort of 550 to 750 subjects, a separate validation cohort made up of 95 to 150 different subjects was used. To predict cytomegalovirus infection status, the study brought together high-throughput TCR immunosequencing, statistical association of individual TCRs with disease status, and machine learning. Here is what the overall study found, with its caveats: In the study, approximately 160 TCR beta chains were listed as associated with cytomegalovirus. A later analysis found that TCRs clustered in the first cohort also tended to co-occur in the roughly 120 validation repertoires, with approximately 94% of cluster scores above 0. It was suggested by the authors that the approach could potentially be generalized to other disease states and immunological phenotypes. A few of the identified cytomegalovirus-associated TCR beta chains were confirmed in vitro to be specific for cytomegalovirus antigens. In both the original and validation cohorts, the classifier was reported to diagnose cytomegalovirus status with high specificity and sensitivity. A later analysis lacked HLA typing for the validation cohort, so it scored co-occurrence in that cohort across all 120 or so repertoires. Across donors, most TCR sequences were observed very rarely, whereas some public TCRs were present in many individuals.

The V and J genes are TRBV30 and TRBJ1-1, with 9 bases in between that match TRBD1. This TCR was recovered from a woman aged 18-29 years in good health and CMV-seronegative. Sequencing was performed on PBMCs. The nucleotide sequence reads as follows: TGTGCCTGGAGTCATAAAGTGGGACAGGGAGCCTTGAACACTGAAGCTTTCTTT. Translation gives CAWSHKVGQGALNTEAFF.